Described below is a single TCR beta chain sequence and its context. Which antigen it targets is not known. Qualities for individual bases were not recorded, and no much larger clone is one base off. The germline V gene (reference sequence) provides CDR1 SEHNR and CDR2 FQNEAQ. Counted from cysteine to phenylalanine, this CDR3 has 15 amino acids. Only CDR3 DNA remains: 45 bases, in frame from the first base. V is shortened by 2 bases, J by 6 bases, and the region joining them spans 13 bases. The sample comes from a study of shared clonotypes between healthy human individuals (TCRdb year 2020). Turning to the overall study: A couple of women and a few men aged 18 to 49 years were included in the cohort. Between about 0.94 and 8.9 billion PBMCs per donor were obtained by leukapheresis. To estimate repertoire size and how much clonotypes are shared between individuals, the study performed deep sequencing of blood TCR repertoires from roughly five healthy adults. To increase sequencing depth and limit assay-specific biases, TCR repertoire library preparation and sequencing were carried out by different laboratories using diverse techniques. Per donor, three plates each were used for CD4 naive and CD4 memory, two for CD8 naive, and one for CD8 memory.

The donors were healthy, HIV-negative adults with no recently reported acute infections or vaccinations. All donors were Caucasian adults living in Nashville, Tennessee, USA. CD4+ T cells were enriched by magnetic negative selection, after which naive cells were positively selected on CD45RA and the negative fraction was taken as the memory subset. Blood was collected by leukapheresis, and PBMCs were isolated by Ficoll-Histopaque density gradient centrifugation and then cryopreserved in liquid nitrogen vapor phase. Purity and quantity of every magnetically sorted T cell population were checked by analytical flow cytometry. Genomic DNA was isolated from each sorted fraction and quantified by UV absorbance on a Nanodrop 2000c. TCR CDR3 regions were amplified from genomic DNA by multiplex PCR using the deep immunoSEQ assay. Extracted genomic DNA from each cell subset was spread evenly across all wells of several immunoSEQ 96-well plates, with each plate serving as a replicate. For sorted subsets, around 0.2 ug of genomic DNA, equivalent to around 31,000 T cell genomes, went into each replicate PCR. Purified libraries were quantified with a Qubit 3.0 fluorometer, sized on a Bioanalyzer 2100, and re-quantified with the KAPA Library Quantification kit. Every immunoSEQ 96-well plate was sequenced on a separate single-read 150-cycle Illumina NextSeq 550 flow cell. The paper's data handling went like this. The immunoSEQ output contained only junctional sequences without quality scores, so filtering could not match that applied to full-length reads. To assign V/J genes and CDR3, sequences were annotated using PyIR, a Python wrapper for IgBLAST v1.9, with IMGT germline references. Reads with weak V/J assignments (E-value above 1e-6), missing CDR3, stop codons, out-of-frame junctions, or ambiguous translated residues were removed. A V3J clonotype was defined by an identical inferred V gene, J gene, and CDR3 amino acid sequence. Percentage overlap between repertoires was computed as shared unique clonotypes divided by the size of the smaller repertoire. Three approaches were used to assess repertoire richness: RTK rarefaction, the Chao1 estimator, and Recon v2.1 estimates of unobserved clonotypes. For all TCRbeta clonotypes obtained by the gDNA method from several donors, generation probabilities were computed with OLGA. What TCRdb holds here is the immuneACCESS table cut down to in-frame rearrangements. Part of the clones is not present; checked against another copy, under half of the missing clones reflect an unresolved V gene, and the others are unexplained. V and J calls and clone size are those listed in that table; D and trimming were worked out from the DNA. The sample table lists about 2.4 million clones, over 85% of them with a count of one. 0.35% to 0.45% of the sample goes to the ten largest clones.

The paper's findings and limits, for the study overall: Rarefaction of sorted-subset datasets indicated incomplete sequencing despite the large sequencing depth. Sampling was restricted to blood, and TCR repertoires in tissue are likely to differ from TCR repertoires in blood. Sharing across a few donors was observed for around 5% of naive CD4, over 3% of naive CD8, about 2.5% of memory CD4, and about 0.38% of memory CD8 clonotypes. Pairwise subsampling led to the expectation that sequencing depth would affect the degree of clonotype sharing among donors. Because the study included a small number of donors, the genetic and exposure-history diversity represented was limited. Compared with non-shared clonotypes, clonotypes shared by all four sorted-subset donors had higher generation probabilities. Estimated clonotype richness was generally larger for naive than for memory subsets.

The chain uses TRBV7-9 and TRBJ1-4; the best D guess is TRBD1, with 6 bases matching. This receptor was obtained from a man aged 18 to 29 in good health. Some clones in this sample may be carry-over from other donors' samples. Sequenced sample: naive CD4+ T cells from PBMCs. The intended sense of this specimen's cell subset or site label: CD45RA+ positively selected. The CDR3 corresponds to CASSLFIGGHEKLFF. The nucleotide sequence is TGTGCCAGCAGCTTATTCATCGGGGGGCATGAAAAACTGTTTTTT.